A single sample gave rise to the 27 T cell receptor beta chains below, sequenced in a study of early T cells in non-severe SARS-CoV-2 infection. TCRdb re-called the 5' RACE reads through MiXCR, storing one row per CDR3 protein. This sample has about 66,000 distinct CDR3 sequences; roughly 13% occur once, and the top ten carry roughly 8.7%. Sequencing was carried out using whole blood. The receptor source for this set is an adult who was a healthcare worker with PCR-confirmed SARS-CoV-2 infection or an uninfected control (not recorded which).

This clonotype was counted ten times or more. The chain uses TRBV5-6 and TRBJ2-5, with TRBD1 matching 12 bases. The germline gives CDR1 SGHDT, CDR2 YYEEEE. This CDR3 spans 15 amino acids. After removal of 5 bases from V and 4 bases from J, the junction contained 6 bases not matched to a gene. CDR3 residues: CASSGDRGRIETQYF. In DNA, the CDR3 is TGTGCCAGCAGTGGGGACAGGGGGCGCATAGAGACCCAGTACTTC.

This clonotype has at least ten counts. The rearrangement links TRBV7-9 to TRBJ2-3; 10 bases agree with TRBD2. The germline gives CDR1 SEHNR, CDR2 FQNEAQ (reference sequence). J gave up 2 bases and V 5 bases, and 4 bases lay outside the gene matches. CDR3 length: 15 amino acids. The CDR3 is CASSPSGSSTDTQYF. CDR3 DNA: TGTGCCAGCAGCCCTAGCGGGAGCTCCACAGATACGCAGTATTTT.

This clonotype was counted at least ten times. The chain uses TRBV3-1 and TRBJ1-5; the D gene is possibly TRBD1 (6 bases). CDR1 is LGHDT and CDR2 is YNNKEL in the germline V gene (reference sequence). Trimming removed 0 bases at V and 3 bases at J, with 9 bases between. The CDR3 extends over 15 amino acids. DNA for the CDR3: TGTGCCAGCAGCCAAGATGGGACACCCAATCAGCCCCAGCATTTT. This translates into CASSQDGTPNQPQHF.

The gene calls are TRBV10-1 and TRBJ2-7; 8 nucleotides align to TRBD2. The CDR3 totals 15 residues. Per germline, CDR1 WNHNN and CDR2 SYGVQD (reference sequence). Germline trimming cut 10 bases from V and 0 bases from J; bases unmatched to any gene: 11. The CDR3: CATRGSREDSYEQYF. The DNA of the CDR3 is TGCGCCACAAGGGGGTCGCGGGAGGACTCCTACGAGCAGTACTTC.

J is TRBJ2-7 and V is TRBV20-1, with 7 bases matching TRBD1. The CDR3 totals 14 residues. CDR1 is DFQATT and CDR2 is SNEGSKA in the germline V gene (reference sequence). Losses at the gene ends were 5 bases for V and 6 bases for J; bases not matched to a gene: 13. The CDR3 is CSAETGARWGEQYF. The CDR3 region has the DNA TGCAGTGCTGAAACAGGGGCGAGATGGGGCGAGCAGTACTTC.

The sample holds a few counts of this clonotype. This chain uses TRBV7-6 with TRBJ2-1, with 7 bases identical to TRBD2. The V and J ends lost 4 bases and 6 bases, in that order; junction bases with no gene match: 9. Germline CDR1 SGHVS, CDR2 FNYEAQ. This CDR3 contains 15 residues. The CDR3 here is CASSSSGSLFNEQFF. In nucleotides, the CDR3 is TGTGCCAGCAGCTCTAGCGGATCCCTTTTCAATGAGCAGTTCTTC.

This clonotype was seen repeatedly, ten times or more. The V and J genes are TRBV5-1 and TRBJ2-1; TRBD2 matches 10 bases. Germline V lookup: CDR1 SGHRS, CDR2 YFSETQ. This CDR3 comprises 15 residues. The V gene end was trimmed by 5 bases and the J gene end by 7 bases; junction bases not matched to a gene: 9. The CDR3 coding sequence is TGCGCCAGCAGGGGCGCTAGCGGGAGCCAGAATGAGCAGTTCTTC. Encoded protein: CASRGASGSQNEQFF.

This clonotype has only a few counts. V gene TRBV29-1 combines with J gene TRBJ2-7, with 10 bases matching TRBD2. This CDR3 region has 16 residues. Germline trimming cut 6 bases from V and 3 bases from J; bases unmatched to any gene: 14. CDR1 and CDR2 from the germline V gene are SQVTM and ANQGSEA. In nucleotides, the CDR3 is TGCAGCGTCGGATTGGGGCTAGCGGGAGTAGGCTACGAGCAGTACTTC. Translating gives CSVGLGLAGVGYEQYF.

This clonotype occurred a few times. The chain is built from TRBV4-1 and TRBJ2-7; TRBD1 agrees at 7 bases. The germline V gene has CDR1 MGHRA and CDR2 YSYEKL. The CDR3 runs to 15 residues. J gave up 2 bases and V 8 bases, and 12 bases lay outside the gene matches. The CDR3 region has the DNA TGCGCCAGCGGAATTACCGGGACAGCGGCCTACGAGCAGTACTTC. It translates to CASGITGTAAYEQYF.

This clonotype came up a few times. J is TRBJ1-2 and V is TRBV29-1, with no clear D. The germline V gene has CDR1 SQVTM and CDR2 ANQGSEA. The CDR3 sequence is 11 residues long. V lost 7 bases, J lost 4 bases, and 10 bases lay in between. The CDR3 sequence is CSGDTVYGYTF. The CDR3 DNA is TGCAGCGGTGACACCGTCTATGGCTACACCTTC.

This clonotype was observed at least ten times. The chain has TRBV6-2 or TRBV6-3 and TRBJ2-5; maybe TRBD2 (7 bases). The CDR3 loop spans 12 amino acids. CDR1 and CDR2 (germline): MNHEY, SVGEGT. V was clipped by 6 bases and J by 5 bases, with 10 bases between them. CDR3 residues: CASRRGAETQYF. In nucleotides, the CDR3 is TGTGCCAGCAGACGGGGGGCGGAGACCCAGTACTTC.

At least ten counts were recorded for this clonotype. The rearrangement uses TRBV6-5 and TRBJ2-5; D is unresolved. V shed 3 bases and J shed 2 bases, with 13 bases lying between them. This CDR3 comprises 15 residues. The germline V gene has CDR1 MNHEY and CDR2 SVGAGI. CDR3 DNA: TGTGCCAGCAGTTATTCCGGGTCACTTCAAGAGACCCAGTACTTC. It translates to CASSYSGSLQETQYF.

V is TRBV2 and J is TRBJ1-4; 7 bases agree with TRBD1. V shed 4 bases and J 4 bases; nucleotides not matched to a gene: 6. The CDR3 has 15 residues. CDR1 and CDR2 (germline): SNHLY, FYNNEI. The CDR3: CASSALQGVNEKLFF. DNA of the CDR3: TGTGCCAGCAGTGCTTTGCAGGGGGTTAATGAAAAACTGTTTTTT.

This clonotype was observed a handful of times. This chain joins TRBV10-3 and TRBJ2-7; unclear D gene. Trimming shortened V by 4 bases and J by 1 base, and 14 bases separated the two germline ends. Germline V gene sequence: CDR1 ENHRY, CDR2 SYGVKD. The CDR3 contains 15 residues. The CDR3 loop reads CAISGKDRMSYEQYF. In DNA form, the CDR3 reads TGTGCCATCAGTGGGAAGGACCGAATGTCCTACGAGCAGTACTTC.

This clonotype was detected a few times. The rearrangement uses TRBV12-3 or TRBV12-4 and TRBJ1-3; possible D gene TRBD1, 6 bases. The V end was cut by 2 bases, the J end by 2 bases, with 10 bases between. The CDR3 covers 15 residues. The CDR3 nucleotides read TGTGCCAGCAGTTTAATGGGGGCACCTGGAAACACCATATATTTT. It yields the protein CASSLMGAPGNTIYF.

This chain joins TRBV4-3 and TRBJ2-3, with D possibly matching TRBD2 (5 bases). V gave up 5 bases and J gave up 3 bases, with 15 bases separating them. There are 15 residues in the CDR3. The V gene's germline CDR1 is LGHNA and CDR2 YSLEER. The DNA for the CDR3 is TGCGCCAGCAGCAAAATGAGGGCTGGGACAGATACGCAGTATTTT. As protein: CASSKMRAGTDTQYF.

The chain recombines TRBV15 with TRBJ1-4; a possible D gene is TRBD1 (5 bases). The germline V gene has CDR1 LNHNV and CDR2 YYDKDF (reference sequence). V was cut by 1 base and J by 8 bases, with 17 bases left in between. The CDR3 runs to 16 residues. The CDR3 reads CATSRVGGGLGEKLFF. The CDR3 DNA reads as TGTGCCACCAGCAGAGTCGGGGGAGGGCTGGGAGAAAAACTGTTTTTT.

This clonotype has only a few counts. The chain has TRBV29-1 and TRBJ2-5; D is unclear. V shed 7 bases and J shed 2 bases, with 14 bases lying between them. The germline CDR1 and CDR2 sequences are SQVTM and ANQGSEA. This CDR3 comprises 13 residues. The chain's CDR3 is CSATNQVQETQYF. For the CDR3, the DNA is TGCAGCGCTACTAACCAGGTTCAAGAGACCCAGTACTTC.

There are many counts of this clonotype. This chain links TRBV7-2 with TRBJ1-6, with a possible D match to TRBD1 (6 bases). The CDR3 length is 16 residues. Trimming took off 4 bases at V and 5 bases at J, with 15 bases between the two ends. Germline CDR1 is SGHTA and CDR2 is FQGNSA. CDR3 coding DNA: TGTGCCAGCAGCTCAAGAGGGGGGGCGAATAATTCACCCCTCCACTTT. Its translation: CASSSRGGANNSPLHF.

This clonotype came up many times. This chain uses TRBV5-1 with TRBJ1-5, with D possibly being TRBD1 (6 bases). The V and J ends lost 4 bases and 7 bases respectively, with 18 bases between them. The CDR3 totals 15 residues. Per germline, CDR1 SGHRS and CDR2 YFSETQ. The CDR3 loop reads CASSLDSGSEQPQHF. The CDR3 nucleotides read TGCGCCAGCAGCCTGGACAGCGGTTCCGAGCAGCCCCAGCATTTT.

The chain joins TRBV7-2 to TRBJ2-6; the D is unclear. V dropped 3 bases and J dropped 4 bases, with 10 bases sitting between them. The CDR3 covers 15 residues. Germline V gene data show CDR1 as SGHTA and CDR2 as FQGNSA. The CDR3 DNA sequence: TGTGCCAGCAGCTTTTATGGCTCCGGGGCCAACGTCCTGACTTTC. Translating it yields CASSFYGSGANVLTF. Complete variable domain (other parts from reference TRBV7-2 and TRBJ2-6): GAGVSQSPSNKVTEKGKDVELRCDPISGHTALYWYRQSLGQGLEFLIYFQGNSAPDKSGLPSDRFSAERTGGSVSTLTIQRTQQEDSAVYLCASSFYGSGANVLTFGAGSRLTVL.

This clonotype was counted only a few times. The genes are TRBV10-3 and TRBJ2-7, with 7 bases identical to TRBD1. The CDR3 covers 13 residues. Germline V gene data show CDR1 as ENHRY and CDR2 as SYGVKD. With V trimmed by 6 bases and J by 5 bases, 7 bases remained unmatched. DNA of the CDR3: TGTGCCATCAGGGAGACAGGGTCCGACGAGCAGTACTTC. Translated: CAIRETGSDEQYF.

This clonotype has a count of ten or more. This chain connects TRBV20-1 to TRBJ2-7; 9 bases agree with TRBD1. With 7 bases clipped from V and 4 bases from J, the junction kept 8 bases outside the gene matches. The CDR3 length is 13 residues. From germline, CDR1 is DFQATT and CDR2 SNEGSKA (reference sequence). In DNA, the CDR3 is TGCAGTGTTCAAATGGACAGGGGTTACGAGCAGTACTTC. It codes for CSVQMDRGYEQYF.

The J gene is TRBJ1-5, the V gene TRBV29-1; TRBD1 matches 9 bases. The germline V gene has CDR1 SQVTM and CDR2 ANQGSEA. The CDR3 loop spans 13 amino acids. With V trimmed by 6 bases and J by 7 bases, 7 bases remained unmatched. In DNA form, the CDR3 reads TGCAGCGTGGGGACAGGGAAAGGGCAGCCCCAGCATTTT. Protein product: CSVGTGKGQPQHF.

The rearrangement links TRBV7-2 to TRBJ2-7; 16 bases align to TRBD2. Germline loops: CDR1 SGHTA, CDR2 FQGNSA. Losses at the gene ends were 3 bases for V and 6 bases for J; bases not matched to a gene: 8. The CDR3 runs to 17 residues. The CDR3 reads CASSFGTSGRAPLEQYF. The CDR3, as DNA: TGTGCCAGCAGCTTCGGGACTAGCGGGAGGGCCCCTCTCGAGCAGTACTTC. Full variable domain (remainder filled in from reference TRBV7-2 and TRBJ2-7): GAGVSQSPSNKVTEKGKDVELRCDPISGHTALYWYRQSLGQGLEFLIYFQGNSAPDKSGLPSDRFSAERTGGSVSTLTIQRTQQEDSAVYLCASSFGTSGRAPLEQYFGPGTRLTVT.

This clonotype was picked up many times. The J gene is TRBJ2-5, the V gene TRBV20-1; TRBD2 matches 9 bases. The J segment lost 1 base and the V segment lost 6 bases, leaving 3 bases of the junction unmatched. The CDR3 sequence is 13 residues long. CDR1 and CDR2 from the germline V gene are DFQATT and SNEGSKA (reference sequence). In DNA, the CDR3 is TGCAGTGCGCCGGGACTAGCCCAAGAGACCCAGTACTTC. Translated: CSAPGLAQETQYF.

The V and J genes are TRBV28 and TRBJ2-6; the D gene is possibly TRBD2 (6 bases). With 2 bases removed from V and 3 bases from J, the gap between germline ends came to 20 bases. Looked up from germline, CDR1 is MDHEN and CDR2 is SYDVKM. The CDR3 has 19 residues. As DNA, the CDR3 is TGTGCCAGCAGTTTACCTGCCGGGACTCGGCGTGGTGGGGCCAACGTCCTGACTTTC. Translating it yields CASSLPAGTRRGGANVLTF.